The 2 T cell receptor beta chains below come from one sample, sequenced in a study of cytomegalovirus exposure and HLA in healthy donors. Use of 60 Vbeta and 13 Jbeta primers characterized the PCR. The repertoire was sequenced with immunoSEQ multiplex PCR; TCRdb's copy has only in-frame clones and lacks some. The table shows over 85,000 clones, with 70% to 85% occurring only once. Sequencing was performed on PBMCs. These receptors originate from a man aged 25-45 years in good health and CMV-seropositive.

On this clone itself: Other DNA sequences of this sample code for an identical CDR3. CDR3 bases: TGTGCCAGCAGCTTGGGCCTGACAGAAAGAACCTACGAGCAGTACTTC. It specifies CASSLGLTERTYEQYF. The V call is TRBV13, the J call TRBJ2-7, with D possibly TRBD1 on 5 matching bases. From germline, CDR1 is PRHDT and CDR2 FYEKMQ (reference sequence). V lost 3 bases to trimming and J lost 2 bases, with 17 bases between them. The CDR3 has 16 residues.

In its sample, this clone was seen a few times. The gene calls are TRBV5-4 and TRBJ2-7; 13 bases map to TRBD2. J gave up 0 bases and V 4 bases, and 7 bases lay outside the gene matches. Germline V CDR1 and CDR2: SGHNT, YYREEE (reference sequence). The CDR3 has 17 amino acids. The CDR3 DNA is TGTGCCAGCAGCCCCGGGACTAGCGGGGAACACTCCTACGAGCAGTACTTC. This sequence encodes CASSPGTSGEHSYEQYF.